The sequence of this TCR beta chain was determined in a study of blood T cell repertoires in COVID-19. Background on the study: There were acute and convalescent COVID-19 samples, and they came from the United States, Italy and Spain.

Authors' analysis steps: Researchers report that nucleated cell counts were estimated from reference gene primer amplification. TCRdb's table, derived via immunoSEQ multiplex PCR, lists solely in-frame clones and lacks some. V and J calls and clone size are given by that table; D and trimming were obtained from the DNA. Here the sample spans 260,000 or so clones, 65% to 85% being singletons. Germline lookup yields CDR1 LGHDT and CDR2 YNNKEL (reference sequence). Trimming took off 1 base at V and 0 bases at J, with 9 bases between the two ends. This CDR3 has 15 residues. This clone was seen a handful of times.

This clonotype was obtained from a man of 80 years or more with acute or convalescent COVID-19. This chain connects TRBV3-1 (or the pseudogene TRBV3-2) to TRBJ2-5; TRBD1 is a possible D gene (5 bases). The specimen was peripheral blood. CDR3 in amino acids: CASSQAQGYQETQYF. As DNA, the CDR3 is TGTGCCAGCAGCCAAGCTCAGGGTTACCAAGAGACCCAGTACTTC.